This T cell receptor beta chain was identified in a study of CD8+ T cells in alopecia areata. General study findings and limits: Higher clonality was seen in lesional scalp than in normal scalp, especially in alopecia totalis/universalis. Patients shared TCRs less clearly than mice did, possibly for HLA-related reasons.

Treatment specified: oral pan-JAK inhibitor, 5-10 mg twice daily. This CDR3 is built from 13 residues. In germline, CDR1 is SQVTM, CDR2 ANQGSEA. V lost 6 bases, J lost 6 bases, and 16 bases lay in between. RNA, once extracted, was reverse transcribed into cDNA for use as the sequencing template. Sequencing was performed with immunoSEQ multiplex PCR; in TCRdb, only in-frame clones are kept and a portion is missing. Among 200,000 to 250,000 clones listed, 66% were seen once. About this clone: Its cognate antigen is unknown.

The chain uses TRBV29-1 and TRBJ2-3; possible D gene TRBD1, 7 bases. The sequences come from CD4+ T cells sorted from blood, collected around week 42, from a patient treated with tofacitinib. The clonotype comes from a human donor with alopecia areata. The CDR3 loop reads CSVEEGAVDTQYF. Here the CDR3 DNA reads TGCAGCGTAGAGGAGGGGGCGGTGGATACGCAGTATTTT.